The T cell receptor (beta chain) described here comes from a study of T cell repertoires in cytomegalovirus infection. On the study more broadly: Evidence of both CMV infection and a matching HLA type came from public TCR beta signatures.

Study-level points and caveats: In two of eight donors, the top clonotype was HLA-C-restricted CMV-specific.

This clonotype was seen repeatedly, ten times or more. Its antigen is not identified. TCRdb processed the reads anew with MiXCR; each CDR3 protein has one entry. The sample lists 290,000 or so distinct CDR3 sequences, about 25% occurring once. The CDR3 extends over 15 amino acids. With 5 bases clipped from V and 8 bases from J, the junction kept 7 bases outside the gene matches. Germline-derived CDR1 and CDR2 are SGHTA and FQGTGA. Sequencing used PBMCs. The source of this sequence is a human donor in good health (CMV status not recorded). Some clones in this sample may be carry-over from other donors' samples. This chain connects TRBV7-3 to TRBJ1-6; 9 positions match TRBD1. The CDR3 bases are TGTGCCAGCAGCAAACAGGGGGCTGGATATTCACCCCTCCACTTT. Protein sequence: CASSKQGAGYSPLHF.